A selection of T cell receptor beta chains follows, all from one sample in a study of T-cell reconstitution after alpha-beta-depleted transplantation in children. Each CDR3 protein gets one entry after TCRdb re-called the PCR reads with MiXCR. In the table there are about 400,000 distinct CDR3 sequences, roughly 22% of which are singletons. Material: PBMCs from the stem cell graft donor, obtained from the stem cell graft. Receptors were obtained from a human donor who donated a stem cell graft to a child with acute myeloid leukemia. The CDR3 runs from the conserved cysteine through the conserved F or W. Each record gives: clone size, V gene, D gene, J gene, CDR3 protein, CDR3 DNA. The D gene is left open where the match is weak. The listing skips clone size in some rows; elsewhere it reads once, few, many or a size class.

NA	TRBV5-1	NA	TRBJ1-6	CASSLEVGGQSPLHF	TGCGCCAGCAGCTTGGAAGTAGGGGGTCAATCACCCCTCCACTTT
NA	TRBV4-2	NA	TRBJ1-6	CASSQEAGPNSPLHF	TGTGCCAGCAGCCAAGAGGCAGGACCTAATTCACCCCTCCACTTT
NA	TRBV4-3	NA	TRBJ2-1	CASSQFSDKEQFF	TGCGCCAGCAGCCAGTTCTCGGACAAGGAGCAGTTCTTC
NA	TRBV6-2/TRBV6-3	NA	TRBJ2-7	CASSTRALEQYF	TGTGCCAGCAGTACCAGGGCACTCGAGCAGTACTTC
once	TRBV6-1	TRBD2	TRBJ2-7	CASTNSGSGGYEQYF	TGTGCCAGCACCAACTCTGGTAGCGGGGGCTACGAGCAGTACTTC
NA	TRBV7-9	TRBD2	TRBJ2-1	CAIAGAYNEQFF	TGTGCCATAGCGGGAGCCTACAATGAGCAGTTCTTC
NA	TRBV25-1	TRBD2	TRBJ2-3	CASSDPGLATDTQYF	TGTGCCAGCAGTGACCCGGGACTAGCAACCGATACGCAGTATTTT
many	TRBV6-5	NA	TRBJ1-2	CASSYSRIDGYTF	TGTGCCAGCAGTTACTCTCGGATCGATGGCTACACCTTC
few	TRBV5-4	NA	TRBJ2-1	CASSLESGRRNEQFF	TGTGCCAGCAGCTTGGAATCGGGAAGGCGCAATGAGCAGTTCTTC
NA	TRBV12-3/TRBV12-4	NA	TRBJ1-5	CASSLDGDQPQHF	TGTGCCAGCAGTCTGGACGGGGATCAGCCCCAGCATTTT
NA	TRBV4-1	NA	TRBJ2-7	CASSQVPPRRLRTPDYEQYF	TGCGCCAGCAGCCAAGTCCCCCCTAGGAGACTACGAACGCCGGACTACGAGCAGTACTTC
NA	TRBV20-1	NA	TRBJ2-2	CSASFPQSNTGELFF	TGCAGTGCTAGCTTCCCACAGTCGAACACCGGGGAGCTGTTTTTT
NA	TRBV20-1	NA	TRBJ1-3	CSARTASGNTIYF	TGCAGTGCACGGACAGCCTCTGGAAACACCATATATTTT
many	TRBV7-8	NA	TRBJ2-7	CASSLTASYEQYF	TGTGCCAGCAGCTTAACTGCATCCTACGAGCAGTACTTC
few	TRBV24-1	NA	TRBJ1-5	CATSENTGLNQPQHF	TGTGCCACCAGTGAAAACACAGGTCTCAATCAGCCCCAGCATTTT
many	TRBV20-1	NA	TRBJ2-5	CSARGGGRLKETQYF	TGCAGTGCTAGAGGGGGTGGCCGACTAAAAGAGACCCAGTACTTC
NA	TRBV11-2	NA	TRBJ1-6	CASELGASYNSPLHF	TGTGCCAGTGAACTGGGGGCCTCCTATAATTCACCCCTCCACTTT
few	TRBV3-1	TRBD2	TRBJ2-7	CASSLGGLAVYDEQYF	TGTGCCAGCAGCCTAGGGGGACTAGCGGTCTATGACGAGCAGTACTTC
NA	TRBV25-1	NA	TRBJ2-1	CASVARAHNEQFF	TGTGCATCCGTTGCCCGCGCCCACAATGAGCAGTTCTTC
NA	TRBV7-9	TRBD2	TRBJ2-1	CASSLVGLATNNEQFF	TGTGCCAGCAGCTTAGTGGGACTAGCGACCAACAATGAGCAGTTCTTC
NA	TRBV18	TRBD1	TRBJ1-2	CASSTPGQEHYGYTF	TGTGCCAGCTCAACTCCGGGACAGGAACACTATGGCTACACCTTC
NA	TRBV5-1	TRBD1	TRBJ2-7	CASSLPGTGDYEQYF	TGCGCCAGCAGCCTCCCGGGGACAGGGGATTACGAGCAGTACTTC
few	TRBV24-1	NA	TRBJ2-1	CATSRSGFRGNEQFF	TGTGCCACCAGTAGGAGCGGGTTCCGAGGCAATGAGCAGTTCTTC
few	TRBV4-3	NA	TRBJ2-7	CASSQDSGFYEQYF	TGCGCCAGCAGCCAAGATTCCGGGTTCTACGAGCAGTACTTC